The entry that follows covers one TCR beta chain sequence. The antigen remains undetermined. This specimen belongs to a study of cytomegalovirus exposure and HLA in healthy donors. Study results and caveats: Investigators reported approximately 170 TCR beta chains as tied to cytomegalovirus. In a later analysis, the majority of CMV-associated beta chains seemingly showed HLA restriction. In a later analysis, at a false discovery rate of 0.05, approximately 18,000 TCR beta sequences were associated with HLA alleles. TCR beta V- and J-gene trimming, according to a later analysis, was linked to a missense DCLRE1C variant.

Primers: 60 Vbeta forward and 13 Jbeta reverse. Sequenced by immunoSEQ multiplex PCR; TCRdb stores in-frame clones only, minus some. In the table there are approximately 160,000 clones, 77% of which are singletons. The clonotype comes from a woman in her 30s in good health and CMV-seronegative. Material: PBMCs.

The CDR3 reads CASTPGLLNEKLFF. In DNA form, the CDR3 reads TGTGCCAGCACCCCGGGACTGCTTAATGAAAAACTGTTTTTT. The chain uses TRBV2 and TRBJ1-4; TRBD1 might be the D (5 bases). CDR1 SNHLY and CDR2 FYNNEI come from the germline V gene. The CDR3 has 14 amino acids. Trimming took off 7 bases at V and 4 bases at J, with 13 bases between the two ends.